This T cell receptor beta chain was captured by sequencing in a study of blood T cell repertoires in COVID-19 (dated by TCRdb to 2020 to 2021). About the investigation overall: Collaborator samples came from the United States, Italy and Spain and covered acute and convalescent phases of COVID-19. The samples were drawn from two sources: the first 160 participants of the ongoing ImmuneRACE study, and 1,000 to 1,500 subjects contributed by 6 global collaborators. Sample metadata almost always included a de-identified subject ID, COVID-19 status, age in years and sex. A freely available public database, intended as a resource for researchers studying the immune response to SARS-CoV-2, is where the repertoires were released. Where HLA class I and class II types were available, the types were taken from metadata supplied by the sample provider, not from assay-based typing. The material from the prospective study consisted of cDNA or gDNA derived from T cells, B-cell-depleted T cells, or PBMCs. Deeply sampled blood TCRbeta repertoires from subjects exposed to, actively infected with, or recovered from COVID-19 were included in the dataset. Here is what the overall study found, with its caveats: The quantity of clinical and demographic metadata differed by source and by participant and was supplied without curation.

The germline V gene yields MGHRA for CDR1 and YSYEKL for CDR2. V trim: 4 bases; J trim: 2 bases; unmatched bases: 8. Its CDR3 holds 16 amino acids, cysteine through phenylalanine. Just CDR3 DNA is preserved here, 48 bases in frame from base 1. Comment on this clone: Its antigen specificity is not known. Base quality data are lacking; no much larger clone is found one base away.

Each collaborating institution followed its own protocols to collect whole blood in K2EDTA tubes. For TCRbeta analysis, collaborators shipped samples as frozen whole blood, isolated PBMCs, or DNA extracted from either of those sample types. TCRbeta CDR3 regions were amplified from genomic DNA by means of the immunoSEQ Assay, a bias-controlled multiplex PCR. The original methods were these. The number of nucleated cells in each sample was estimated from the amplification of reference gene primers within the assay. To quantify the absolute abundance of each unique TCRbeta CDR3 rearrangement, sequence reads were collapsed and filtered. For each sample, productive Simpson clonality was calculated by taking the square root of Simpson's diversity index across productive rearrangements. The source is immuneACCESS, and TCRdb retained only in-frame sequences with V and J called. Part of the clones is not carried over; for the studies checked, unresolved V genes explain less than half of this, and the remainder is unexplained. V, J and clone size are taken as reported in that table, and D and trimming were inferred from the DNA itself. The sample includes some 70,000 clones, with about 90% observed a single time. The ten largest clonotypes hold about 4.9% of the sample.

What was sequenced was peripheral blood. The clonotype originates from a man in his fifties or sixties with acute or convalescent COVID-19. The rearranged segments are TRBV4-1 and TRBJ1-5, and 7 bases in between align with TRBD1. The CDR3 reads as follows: CASSPGDSAGNQPQHF. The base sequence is TGCGCCAGCAGCCCGGGGGACAGTGCGGGCAATCAGCCCCAGCATTTT.